This T cell receptor beta chain is drawn from a study of early T cells in non-severe SARS-CoV-2 infection (dated by TCRdb to the early 2020s). For the wider study: TCR sequencing used bulk RNA from unsorted whole blood, so alpha and beta chains could not be paired.

Receptor libraries were prepared by 5' RACE. Sequencing used a NextSeq 500. To correct for sequencing error and PCR bias, the TCR library protocol tagged individual cDNA molecules with unique molecular identifiers. TCR alpha and beta chains were both sequenced, and the abundances of alpha and beta sequences in each sample were closely correlated with each other. In the source study's methods: Decombinator V4 was used to perform V gene, J gene and CDR3 annotation of TCR sequences. TCRs were defined as expanded if a significant change between any two time points was detected under a Poisson model with p below 0.0001. TCR abundances were normalised to the total number of TCRs sequenced per sample and were expressed as counts per million. MAIT TCRs were defined by TRAV1-2 paired with TRAJ12, TRAJ20 or TRAJ33, and iNKT TCRs by TRAV10 paired with TRAJ18. A search of VDJdb, accessed on 1 November 2021, was run for TCRs annotated to CMV, EBV and SARS-CoV-2, with TCRs annotated for multiple antigens excluded. In-frame beta chains were kept once TCRdb had trimmed the public reads at Q25 with fastp and called clones with MiXCR. Rows merge per CDR3 protein into single entries with the most common DNA and genes. TCRdb, not the authors, supplied the V and J calls. The sample yields roughly 20,000 distinct CDR3 sequences; about 4% were counted once. Jointly, the top ten make up roughly 1.6% of the sample.

On the study overall, not on this receptor specifically: VDJdb matching was skewed toward anti-spike CD8 responses, so virus-specific expansions were likely underestimated and private and CD4 specificities were missed.

Set within a cohort of healthcare workers in London, UK, this nested case-control study involved weekly PCR testing of nasopharyngeal swabs along with blood sampling. Healthcare workers were enrolled in the week of the UK lockdown, from 23 to 31 March 2020, and were followed every week for up to about 16 weeks. This clonotype is described as medium-sized (0.01 to 0.1%). The antigen this receptor binds is unknown. There are no base qualities to consult, and no much larger clone falls within one base. From the cysteine up to the phenylalanine, the CDR3 has a length of 13 residues. Just CDR3 DNA is preserved here, 39 bases in frame from base 1. Trimming at the junction amounts to 2 bases on V and 4 bases on J, and the germline ends lie 8 bases apart. The germline V gene (reference sequence) sets CDR1 to SEHNR and CDR2 to FQNEAQ.

This TCR was sampled from an adult who was a healthcare worker with PCR-confirmed SARS-CoV-2 infection or an uninfected control (not recorded which). Input material: whole blood. The rearrangement combines TRBV7-9 with TRBJ1-1; no D gene can be assigned with confidence. In nucleotides, the sequence is TGTGCCAGCAGCTTATCGAGAACCACTGAAGCTTTCTTT. Its amino acids are CASSLSRTTEAFF.